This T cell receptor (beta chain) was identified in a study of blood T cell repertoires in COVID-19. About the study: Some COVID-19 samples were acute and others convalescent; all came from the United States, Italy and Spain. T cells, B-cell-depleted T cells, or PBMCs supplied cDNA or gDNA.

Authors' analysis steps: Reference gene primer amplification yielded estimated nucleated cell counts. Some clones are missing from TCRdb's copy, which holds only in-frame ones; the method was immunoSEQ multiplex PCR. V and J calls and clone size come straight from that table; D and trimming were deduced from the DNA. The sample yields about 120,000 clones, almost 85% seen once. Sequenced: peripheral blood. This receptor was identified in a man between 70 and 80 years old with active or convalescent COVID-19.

CDR3 DNA sequence: TGTGCCAGCAGTTTATTAGGGACAGGGGGCAACACCGGGGAGCTGTTTTTT. Translating gives CASSLLGTGGNTGELFF. V is TRBV27 and J is TRBJ2-2; 12 nucleotides line up with TRBD1. Trimming cost V 1 base and J 2 bases; bases outside gene matches: 2. The germline CDR1 and CDR2 sequences are MNHEY and SMNVEV (reference sequence). This CDR3 region has 17 residues.